The 3 T cell receptor beta chains below come from one sample, sequenced in a study of T cells in Graves' hyperthyroidism and ophthalmopathy. Amplified regions were TCR beta CDR3 sequences from RNA transcripts. A first-round RT-PCR of the TCR CDR3 used the HTBI primer set. TCRdb re-derived calls from the multiplex PCR reads in MiXCR, one entry per CDR3 protein. Of around 210,000 distinct CDR3 sequences in the sample, less than 20% were seen once. The sequenced sample was blood. These receptors all come from a woman aged 45-59 years with Graves' hyperthyroidism.

This clonotype was seen a handful of times. The V call is TRBV20-1, the J call TRBJ2-1, with D tentatively TRBD1 or TRBD2 (5 bases each). This CDR3 has 14 amino acids. V lost 5 bases and J 5 bases, leaving 16 bases between the germline ends. Germline V gives CDR1 DFQATT, CDR2 SNEGSKA (reference sequence). This chain's CDR3 is CSAPGTPPHNEQFF. CDR3 DNA: TGCAGTGCTCCCGGGACCCCCCCCCACAATGAGCAGTTCTTC.

V is TRBV28 and J is TRBJ2-1, with 7 bases fitting TRBD1. Trimming took 7 bases from V and 5 from J; bases not matched to a gene: 8. CDR3 length equals 14 residues. The germline V gene has CDR1 MDHEN and CDR2 SYDVKM. The CDR3 loop is CASIFGDRHNEQFF. As DNA, the CDR3 is TGTGCCAGCATATTTGGGGACAGACACAATGAGCAGTTCTTC. Complete variable domain (other parts from reference TRBV28 and TRBJ2-1): DVKVTQSSRYLVKRTGEKVFLECVQDMDHENMFWYRQDPGLGLRLIYFSYDVKMKEKGDIPEGYSVSREKKERFSLILESASTNQTSMYLCASIFGDRHNEQFFGPGTRLTVL.

This clonotype was observed a few times. CDR3 in amino acids: CASSTGLVQAGSYNEQFF. Written as DNA, the CDR3 is TGTGCCAGTAGTACAGGACTAGTTCAAGCGGGGTCTTACAATGAGCAGTTCTTC. This chain connects TRBV19 to TRBJ2-1; TRBD2 aligns across 7 bases. Germline V lookup: CDR1 LNHDA, CDR2 SQIVND (reference sequence). The CDR3 has 18 residues. V shed 4 bases and J 4 bases; nucleotides not matched to a gene: 16. Supplemented by reference TRBV19 and TRBJ2-1, the full variable domain reads DGGITQSPKYLFRKEGQNVTLSCEQNLNHDAMYWYRQDPGQGLRLIYYSQIVNDFQKGDIAEGYSVSREKKESFPLTVTSAQKNPTAFYLCASSTGLVQAGSYNEQFFGPGTRLTVL.